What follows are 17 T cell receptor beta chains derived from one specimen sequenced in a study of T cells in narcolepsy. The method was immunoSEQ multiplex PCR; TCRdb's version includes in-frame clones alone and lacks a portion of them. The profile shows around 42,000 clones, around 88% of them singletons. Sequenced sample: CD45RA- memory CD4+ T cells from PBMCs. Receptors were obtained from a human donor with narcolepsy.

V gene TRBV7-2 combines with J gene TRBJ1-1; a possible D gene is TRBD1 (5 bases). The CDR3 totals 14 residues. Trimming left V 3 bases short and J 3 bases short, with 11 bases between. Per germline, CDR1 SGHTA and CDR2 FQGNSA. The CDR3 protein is CASSFGAGYTEAFF. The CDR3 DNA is TGTGCCAGCAGCTTCGGGGCCGGATACACTGAAGCTTTCTTT.

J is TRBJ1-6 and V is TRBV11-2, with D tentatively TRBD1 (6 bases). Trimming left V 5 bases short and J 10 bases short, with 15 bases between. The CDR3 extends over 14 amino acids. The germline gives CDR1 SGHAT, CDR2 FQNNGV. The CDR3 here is CASSKQGAGSPLHF. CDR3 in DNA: TGTGCCAGCAGCAAACAGGGAGCGGGCTCACCCCTCCACTTT. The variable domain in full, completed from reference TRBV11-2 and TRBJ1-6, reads EAGVAQSPRYKIIEKRQSVAFWCNPISGHATLYWYQQILGQGPKLLIQFQNNGVVDDSQLPKDRFSAERLKGVDSTLKIQPAKLEDSAVYLCASSKQGAGSPLHFGNGTRLTVT.

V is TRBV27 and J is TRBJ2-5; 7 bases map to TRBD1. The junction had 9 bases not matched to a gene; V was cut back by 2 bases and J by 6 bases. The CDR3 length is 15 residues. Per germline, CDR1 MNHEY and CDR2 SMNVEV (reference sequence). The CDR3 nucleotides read TGTGCCAGCAGTTTAAACGACAGGGTGGAAAAGACCCAGTACTTC. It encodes CASSLNDRVEKTQYF.

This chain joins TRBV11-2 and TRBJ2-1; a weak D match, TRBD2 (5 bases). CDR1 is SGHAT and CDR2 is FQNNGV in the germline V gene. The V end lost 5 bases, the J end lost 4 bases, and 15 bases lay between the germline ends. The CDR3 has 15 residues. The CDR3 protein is CASSLGEWRYNEQFF. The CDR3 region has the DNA TGTGCCAGCAGCCTCGGGGAGTGGAGGTACAATGAGCAGTTCTTC.

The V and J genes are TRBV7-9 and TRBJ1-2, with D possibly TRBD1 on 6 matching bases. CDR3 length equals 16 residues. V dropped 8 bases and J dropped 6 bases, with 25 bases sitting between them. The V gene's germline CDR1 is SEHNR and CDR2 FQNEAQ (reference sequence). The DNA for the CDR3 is TGTGCCAGCCTCGGGGGCAGGGCACCCTGGAGTGATGGCTACACCTTC. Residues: CASLGGRAPWSDGYTF.

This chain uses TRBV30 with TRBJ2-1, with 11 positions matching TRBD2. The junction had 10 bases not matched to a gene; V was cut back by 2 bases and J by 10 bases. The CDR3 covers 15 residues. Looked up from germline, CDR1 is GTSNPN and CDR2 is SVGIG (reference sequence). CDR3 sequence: CAWSSLAGDFGEQFF. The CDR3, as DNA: TGTGCCTGGAGTTCACTAGCGGGAGATTTCGGAGAGCAGTTCTTC.

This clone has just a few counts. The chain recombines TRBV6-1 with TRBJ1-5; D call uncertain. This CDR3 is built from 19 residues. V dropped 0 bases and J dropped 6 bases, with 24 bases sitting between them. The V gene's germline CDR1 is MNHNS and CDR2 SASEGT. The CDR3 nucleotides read TGTGCCAGCAGTGAAGCGTCAAAGGAGGCGGGAAGAAGAGGTCAGCCCCAGCATTTT. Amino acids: CASSEASKEAGRRGQPQHF.

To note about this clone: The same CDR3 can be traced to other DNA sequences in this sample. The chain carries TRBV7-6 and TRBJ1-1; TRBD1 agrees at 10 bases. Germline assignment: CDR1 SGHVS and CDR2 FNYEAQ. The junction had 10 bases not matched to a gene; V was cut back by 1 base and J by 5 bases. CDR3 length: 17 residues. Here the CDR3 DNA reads TGTGCCAGCAGCTTAGGATACCCGGACAGGGGGGAGACTGAAGCTTTCTTT. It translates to CASSLGYPDRGETEAFF.

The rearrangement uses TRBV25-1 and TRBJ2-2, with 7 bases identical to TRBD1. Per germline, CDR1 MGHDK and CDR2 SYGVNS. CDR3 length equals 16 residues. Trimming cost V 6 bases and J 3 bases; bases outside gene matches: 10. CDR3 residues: CASSPEGQPYTGELFF. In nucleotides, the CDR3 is TGTGCCAGCAGCCCCGAGGGACAGCCCTACACCGGGGAGCTGTTTTTT.

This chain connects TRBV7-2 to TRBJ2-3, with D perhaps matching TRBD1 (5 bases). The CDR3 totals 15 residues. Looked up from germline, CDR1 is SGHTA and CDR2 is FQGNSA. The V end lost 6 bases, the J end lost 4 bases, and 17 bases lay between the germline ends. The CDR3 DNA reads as TGTGCCAGCAGGTTCGTTGGTGGGGCACCAGATACGCAGTATTTT. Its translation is CASRFVGGAPDTQYF.

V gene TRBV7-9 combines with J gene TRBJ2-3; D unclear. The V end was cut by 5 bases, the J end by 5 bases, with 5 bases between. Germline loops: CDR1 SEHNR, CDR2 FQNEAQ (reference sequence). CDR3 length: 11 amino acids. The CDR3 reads CASSVGDTQYF. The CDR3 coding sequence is TGTGCCAGCAGCGTTGGAGATACGCAGTATTTT.

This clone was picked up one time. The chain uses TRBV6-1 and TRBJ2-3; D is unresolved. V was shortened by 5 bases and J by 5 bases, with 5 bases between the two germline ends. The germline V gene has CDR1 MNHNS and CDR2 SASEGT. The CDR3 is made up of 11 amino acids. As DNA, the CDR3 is TGTGCCAGCAGTCCCGAAGATACGCAGTATTTT. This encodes CASSPEDTQYF.

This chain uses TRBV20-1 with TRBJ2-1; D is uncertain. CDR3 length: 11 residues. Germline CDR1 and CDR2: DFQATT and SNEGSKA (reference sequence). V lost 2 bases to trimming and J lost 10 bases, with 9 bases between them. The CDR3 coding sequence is TGCAGTGCTAGACCGGGTATGGAGCAGTTCTTC. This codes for CSARPGMEQFF.

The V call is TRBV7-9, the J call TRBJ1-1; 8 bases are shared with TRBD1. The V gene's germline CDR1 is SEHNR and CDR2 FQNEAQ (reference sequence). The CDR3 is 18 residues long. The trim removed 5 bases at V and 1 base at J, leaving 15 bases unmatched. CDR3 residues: CASSMVGQGLGENTEAFF. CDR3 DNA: TGTGCCAGCAGCATGGTCGGACAGGGCCTTGGGGAGAACACTGAAGCTTTCTTT.

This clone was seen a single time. The DNA of the CDR3 is TGTGCCAGCAGCTTAGGGCCAGTTAATGAAAAACTGTTTTTT. Protein sequence: CASSLGPVNEKLFF. The chain joins TRBV7-6 to TRBJ1-4; no clear D gene. Germline V gives CDR1 SGHVS, CDR2 FNYEAQ. The CDR3 has 14 residues. V was clipped by 1 base and J by 4 bases, with 7 bases between them.

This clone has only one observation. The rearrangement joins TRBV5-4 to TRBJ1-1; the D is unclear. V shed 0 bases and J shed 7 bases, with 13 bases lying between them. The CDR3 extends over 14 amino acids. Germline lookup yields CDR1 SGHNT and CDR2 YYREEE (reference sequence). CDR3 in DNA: TGTGCCAGCAGCTTGGCCTCGGGAAGGAATGAAGCTTTCTTT. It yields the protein CASSLASGRNEAFF.

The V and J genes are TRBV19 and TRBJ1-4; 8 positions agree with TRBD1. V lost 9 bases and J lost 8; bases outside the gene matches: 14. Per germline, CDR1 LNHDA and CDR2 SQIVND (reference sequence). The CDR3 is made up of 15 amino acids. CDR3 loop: CASNTPGQGGEKLFF. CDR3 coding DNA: TGTGCCAGCAACACCCCCGGACAGGGAGGGGAAAAACTGTTTTTT.